This T cell receptor (beta chain) was identified in a study of Ad26.COV2.S vaccination and SARS-CoV-2 variants. General study results and limits: Measurement of non-spike TCR breadth gave similar results in vaccine and placebo recipients. Placebo recipients trailed vaccine recipients in spike-specific TCR breadth.

The repertoire was sequenced with immunoSEQ multiplex PCR; TCRdb's copy has only in-frame clones and lacks some. The sample lists hundreds of thousands of clones; around 87% were seen once. Treatment meaning: around 19 received Ad26.COV2.S at low or high dose, single or two shots; 5 received placebo; per-sample allocation not given. At day 63 after the first vaccine or placebo injection, samples were drawn. Worth noting for this clone: Its antigen remains unknown.

The sequenced sample was peripheral blood, obtained in a trial of Ad26.COV2.S vaccine versus placebo. This receptor was identified in a person aged 18 to 59 who received the Ad26.COV2.S COVID-19 vaccine or a placebo.

CDR3 protein: CASSSERNTEAFF. Written as DNA, the CDR3 is TGTGCCAGCAGCTCAGAACGGAACACTGAAGCTTTCTTT. The chain couples TRBV13 to TRBJ1-1, with D unclear. The CDR3 length is 13 residues. Germline lookup yields CDR1 PRHDT and CDR2 FYEKMQ (reference sequence). Trimming left V 4 bases short and J 1 base short, with 7 bases between.